Below, one TCR beta chain is given with its context. Germline loops: CDR1 SGDLS, CDR2 YYNGEE. V gave up 0 bases and J gave up 7 bases; unmatched junction bases: 6. This CDR3 spans 15 amino acids. PCR employed 60 Vbeta and 13 Jbeta primers. Here immunoSEQ multiplex PCR was the method, and the copy in TCRdb shows in-frame clones only, minus some. The sample gives about 160,000 clones, about 80% of which show up once; 1.3% is in the top ten. These data come from a study of cytomegalovirus exposure and HLA in healthy donors. The chain carries TRBV9 and TRBJ2-1, with 8 bases that match TRBD2. This TCR derives from a man younger than 45 in good health and CMV-seronegative. The sample was PBMCs. The CDR3 sequence: CASSVAGGPLNEQFF. CDR3 DNA: TGTGCCAGCAGCGTAGCGGGAGGGCCTCTAAATGAGCAGTTCTTC. Filled out from reference TRBV9 and TRBJ2-1, the complete variable domain reads DSGVTQTPKHLITATGQRVTLRCSPRSGDLSVYWYQQSLDQGLQFLIQYYNGEERAKGNILERFSAQQFPDLHSELNLSSLELGDSALYFCASSVAGGPLNEQFFGPGTRLTVL.